This T cell receptor (beta chain) originates from a study of blood T cell repertoires in COVID-19. Study information: Acute and convalescent COVID-19 specimens originated in the United States, Italy and Spain. Sources were T cells, B-cell-depleted T cells, or PBMCs; the material itself was cDNA or gDNA.

This CDR3 is built from 16 residues. Trimming stripped 2 bases from V and 9 bases from J, with 20 bases between. Germline-derived CDR1 and CDR2 are KGHSH and LQKENI. This clone was counted once. In the authors' workflow: Reference gene primers were amplified, and this amplification served to estimate nucleated cell counts. Sequenced by immunoSEQ multiplex PCR; TCRdb stores in-frame clones only, minus some. The D gene and trimming were derived from the DNA, and the V and J assignments and clone size from that table. The table includes 200,000 to 250,000 clones, 80% detected once. The source material was peripheral blood. The rearrangement joins TRBV18 to TRBJ2-1; D perhaps matches TRBD2 (7 bases). The source is a woman in her 70s with acute or convalescent COVID-19. DNA of the CDR3: TGTGCCAGCTCACCAGACCCCGGAGGGGGGGCGGGTGAGCAGTTCTTC. This sequence encodes CASSPDPGGGAGEQFF.